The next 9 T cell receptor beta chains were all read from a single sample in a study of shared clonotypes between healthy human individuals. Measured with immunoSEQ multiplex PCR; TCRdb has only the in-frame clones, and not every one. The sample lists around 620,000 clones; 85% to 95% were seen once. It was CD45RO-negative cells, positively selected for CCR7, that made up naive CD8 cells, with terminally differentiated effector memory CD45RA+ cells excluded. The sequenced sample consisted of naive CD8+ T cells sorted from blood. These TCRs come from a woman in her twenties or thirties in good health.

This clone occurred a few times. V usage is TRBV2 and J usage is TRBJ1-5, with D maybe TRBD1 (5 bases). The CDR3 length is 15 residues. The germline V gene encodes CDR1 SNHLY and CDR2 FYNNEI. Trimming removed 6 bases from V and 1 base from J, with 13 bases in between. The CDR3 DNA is TGTGCCAGCAGATCCGGGACGGCAAGCAATCAGCCCCAGCATTTT. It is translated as CASRSGTASNQPQHF.

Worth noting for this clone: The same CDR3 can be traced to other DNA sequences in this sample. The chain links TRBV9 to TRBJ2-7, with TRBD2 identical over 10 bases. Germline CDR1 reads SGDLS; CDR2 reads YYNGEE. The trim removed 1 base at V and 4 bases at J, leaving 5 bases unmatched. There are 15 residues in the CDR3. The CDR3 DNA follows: TGTGCCAGCAGCGTATGGGCTAGCGGGAGATACGAGCAGTACTTC. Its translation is CASSVWASGRYEQYF.

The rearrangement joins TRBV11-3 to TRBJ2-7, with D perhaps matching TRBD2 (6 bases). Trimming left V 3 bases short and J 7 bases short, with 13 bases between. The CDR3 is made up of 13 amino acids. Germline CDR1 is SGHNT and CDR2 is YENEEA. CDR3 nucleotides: TGTGCCAGCAGCTTGGGGGGAACGGGGGAGCAGTACTTC. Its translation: CASSLGGTGEQYF. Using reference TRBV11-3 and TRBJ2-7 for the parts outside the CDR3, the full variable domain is EAGVVQSPRYKIIEKKQPVAFWCNPISGHNTLYWYLQNLGQGPELLIRYENEEAVDDSQLPKDRFSAERLKGVDSTLKIQPAELGDSAVYLCASSLGGTGEQYFGPGTRLTVT.

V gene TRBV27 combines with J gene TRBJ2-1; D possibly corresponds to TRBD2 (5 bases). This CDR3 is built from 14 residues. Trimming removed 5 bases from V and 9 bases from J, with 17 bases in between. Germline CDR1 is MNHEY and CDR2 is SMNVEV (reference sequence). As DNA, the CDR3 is TGTGCCAGCAGTCCCGGAGGATCCGGCAGTGAGCAGTTCTTC. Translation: CASSPGGSGSEQFF.

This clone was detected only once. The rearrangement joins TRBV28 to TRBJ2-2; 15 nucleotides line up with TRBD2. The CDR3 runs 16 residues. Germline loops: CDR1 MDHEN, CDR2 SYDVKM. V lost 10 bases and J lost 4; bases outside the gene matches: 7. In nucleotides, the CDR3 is TGTGCCAAAGGACTAGCGGGAGGGCCGGTCACCGGGGAGCTGTTTTTT. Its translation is CAKGLAGGPVTGELFF.

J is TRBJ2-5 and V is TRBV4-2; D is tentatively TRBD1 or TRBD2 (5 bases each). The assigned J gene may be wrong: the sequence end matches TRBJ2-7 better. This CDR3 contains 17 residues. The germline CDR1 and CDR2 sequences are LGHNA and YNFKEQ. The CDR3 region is CASSQDTGPGPSYEQYF. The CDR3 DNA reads TGTGCCAGCAGCCAAGATACGGGGCCAGGACCATCCTACGAGCAGTACTTC.

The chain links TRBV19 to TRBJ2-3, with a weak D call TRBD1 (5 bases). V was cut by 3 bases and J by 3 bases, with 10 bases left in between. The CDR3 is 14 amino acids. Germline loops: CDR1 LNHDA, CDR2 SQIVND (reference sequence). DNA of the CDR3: TGTGCCAGTAGTATTGGGGCTTGGACAGATACGCAGTATTTT. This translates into CASSIGAWTDTQYF.

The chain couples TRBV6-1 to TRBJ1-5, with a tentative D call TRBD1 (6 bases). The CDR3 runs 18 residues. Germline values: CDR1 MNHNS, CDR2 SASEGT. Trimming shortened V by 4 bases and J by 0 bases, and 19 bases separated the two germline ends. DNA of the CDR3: TGTGCCAGCAGTGTTAGGGGCTTGGGACATAATAGCAATCAGCCCCAGCATTTT. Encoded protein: CASSVRGLGHNSNQPQHF.

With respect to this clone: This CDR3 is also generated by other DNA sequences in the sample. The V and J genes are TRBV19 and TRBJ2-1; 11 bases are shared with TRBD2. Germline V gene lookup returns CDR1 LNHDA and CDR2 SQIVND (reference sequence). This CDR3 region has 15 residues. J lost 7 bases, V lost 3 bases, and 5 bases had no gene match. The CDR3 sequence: CASSILAGGGNEQFF. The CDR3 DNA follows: TGTGCCAGTAGTATTCTAGCGGGAGGAGGGAATGAGCAGTTCTTC.